The rows below give T cell receptor beta chains drawn from one sample of a study of blood T cell repertoires in COVID-19. Repertoires were generated with immunoSEQ multiplex PCR, while TCRdb's copy carries only in-frame clones and drops some. This sample has about 670,000 clones, with 75% to 90% found just once. Sequencing was carried out using peripheral blood. These receptors came from a woman aged 18-29 years with acute or convalescent COVID-19. Both conserved end residues are part of each CDR3. A D gene is named only where the DNA matches it firmly. Clone size, where shown, is once, few, many, or a class for clones that have expanded.

v_gene	abundance	j_gene	d_gene	CDR3aa	CDR3nt
TRBV4-1	NA	TRBJ1-1	NA	CASSQDWNTEAFF	TGCGCCAGCAGCCAAGACTGGAACACTGAAGCTTTCTTT
TRBV7-8	once	TRBJ1-3	NA	CASSLALLGSSGNTIYF	TGTGCCAGCAGCTTAGCGCTGTTGGGGAGCTCTGGAAACACCATATATTTT
TRBV27	NA	TRBJ1-2	TRBD1	CASSLYGQGSSGYTF	TGTGCCAGCAGTCTGTATGGACAGGGATCTAGTGGCTACACCTTC
TRBV2	NA	TRBJ1-1	NA	CASTLGPEGYTEAFF	TGTGCCAGTACTTTGGGGCCAGAAGGTTACACTGAAGCTTTCTTT
TRBV4-3	NA	TRBJ1-1	NA	CASSQYLNTEAFF	TGCGCCAGCAGCCAATATTTGAACACTGAAGCTTTCTTT
TRBV6-2/TRBV6-3	NA	TRBJ2-5	NA	CASSYGGSQETQYF	TGTGCCAGCAGTTACGGAGGGTCCCAAGAGACCCAGTACTTC
TRBV19	NA	TRBJ2-1	NA	CASQGTRSYNEQFF	TGTGCCAGTCAGGGGACACGTTCCTACAATGAGCAGTTCTTC
TRBV7-3	NA	TRBJ2-3	NA	CASSLLPGRGTDTQYF	TGTGCCAGCAGCTTACTCCCAGGGCGAGGAACAGATACGCAGTATTTT
TRBV4-1	NA	TRBJ2-7	NA	CASSQVAGILHHEQYF	TGCGCCAGCAGCCAAGTTGCGGGTATCCTTCACCACGAGCAGTACTTC
TRBV27	few	TRBJ1-2	NA	CASSFAPGSYGYTF	TGTGCCAGCAGTTTCGCCCCAGGGTCCTATGGCTACACCTTC
TRBV2	NA	TRBJ1-4	TRBD1	CASTGQGTNEKLFF	TGTGCCAGCACCGGACAGGGAACTAATGAAAAACTGTTTTTT
TRBV6-5	NA	TRBJ1-2	NA	CASSYPLYGYTF	TGTGCCAGCAGTTACCCCCTCTATGGCTACACCTTC
TRBV6-5	NA	TRBJ1-2	TRBD1	CATRGQLSYGYTF	TGTGCCACCCGGGGACAGCTAAGTTATGGCTACACCTTC
TRBV20-1	NA	TRBJ1-1	NA	CSASSGNTEAFF	TGCAGTGCTAGTTCAGGGAACACTGAAGCTTTCTTT
TRBV29-1	NA	TRBJ1-1	NA	CSVGAEGTEAFF	TGCAGCGTTGGAGCGGAGGGCACTGAAGCTTTCTTT
TRBV4-1	NA	TRBJ2-3	NA	CASSLPTDRYTDTQYF	TGCGCCAGCAGCCTCCCGACGGACAGATACACAGATACGCAGTATTTT
TRBV24-1	NA	TRBJ2-2	NA	CATSDITGGTGELFF	TGTGCCACCAGTGACATAACGGGTGGGACCGGGGAGCTGTTTTTT
TRBV7-2	NA	TRBJ1-2	NA	CASSFVPGEPGGYTF	TGTGCCAGCAGCTTTGTGCCGGGGGAGCCCGGGGGCTACACCTTC
TRBV10-3	NA	TRBJ1-1	NA	CAISESRTGAGSDTEAFF	TGTGCCATCAGTGAGAGTCGAACAGGAGCCGGGTCGGACACTGAAGCTTTCTTT
TRBV21-1	NA	TRBJ2-1	NA	CASSGRQTYSYNEQFF	TGTGCCAGCAGCGGCCGACAGACCTACTCCTACAATGAGCAGTTCTTC
TRBV5-1	NA	TRBJ2-2	TRBD1	CASSSGQGMTGELFF	TGCGCCAGCAGCTCGGGACAGGGGATGACCGGGGAGCTGTTTTTT
TRBV5-5	NA	TRBJ2-7	NA	CASSLLAGGSSYEQYF	TGTGCCAGCAGCCTCCTCGCGGGCGGCAGCTCCTACGAGCAGTACTTC
TRBV24-1	NA	TRBJ2-3	TRBD1	CATSDRQGRLTQYF	TGTGCCACCAGTGATAGACAGGGCCGCCTTACGCAGTATTTT
TRBV9	once	TRBJ1-1	NA	CASSPRDRNTEAFF	TGTGCCAGCAGCCCGAGAGACAGGAACACTGAAGCTTTCTTT
TRBV27	NA	TRBJ2-7	TRBD1	CASSTGTGPYEQYF	TGTGCCAGCAGTACCGGGACAGGGCCCTACGAGCAGTACTTC
TRBV7-9	NA	TRBJ1-3	NA	CATEQRNTIYF	TGTGCCACCGAGCAACGAAACACCATATATTTT
TRBV5-1	NA	TRBJ2-3	TRBD1	CASSPWKQGARTDTQYF	TGCGCCAGCAGTCCCTGGAAACAGGGGGCGCGGACAGATACGCAGTATTTT
TRBV4-3	NA	TRBJ1-3	TRBD1	CASSPGTGLHTIYF	TGCGCCAGCAGCCCCGGGACAGGGCTTCACACCATATATTTT
TRBV2	NA	TRBJ1-2	NA	CASTPTGIGYTF	TGTGCCAGCACCCCCACAGGGATCGGCTACACCTTC
TRBV6-5	once	TRBJ1-1	NA	CASSLVTRGDTEAFF	TGTGCCAGCAGTTTGGTCACCCGCGGTGACACTGAAGCTTTCTTT
TRBV9	NA	TRBJ2-7	NA	CASSVAGRDDYEQYF	TGTGCCAGCAGCGTAGCAGGCAGAGATGACTACGAGCAGTACTTC
TRBV27	NA	TRBJ1-5	TRBD1	CASSLTGGGQPQHF	TGTGCCAGCAGTTTAACAGGGGGCGGTCAGCCCCAGCATTTT
TRBV11-3	NA	TRBJ2-1	NA	CASSPKDFPYNEQFF	TGTGCCAGCAGCCCCAAGGACTTCCCCTACAATGAGCAGTTCTTC
TRBV10-3	once	TRBJ2-3	NA	CAISERDGRSDTQYF	TGTGCCATCAGTGAAAGAGATGGGAGATCAGATACGCAGTATTTT
TRBV29-1	NA	TRBJ2-3	TRBD1	CSVIYRGLGTDTQYF	TGCAGCGTCATTTACAGGGGGTTGGGCACAGATACGCAGTATTTT
TRBV10-3	NA	TRBJ1-1	TRBD1	CAITRQGGNTEAFF	TGTGCCATCACCCGGCAGGGGGGGAACACTGAAGCTTTCTTT
TRBV7-9	NA	TRBJ2-7	TRBD2	CASSLAPRGAYEQYF	TGTGCCAGCAGCTTAGCGCCGCGGGGGGCCTACGAGCAGTACTTC
TRBV4-3	NA	TRBJ2-3	NA	CASSQDFAGAPTDTQYF	TGCGCCAGCAGCCAAGATTTCGCAGGGGCCCCCACAGATACGCAGTATTTT
TRBV15	NA	TRBJ1-1	NA	CATSRVTSGGF	TGTGCCACCAGCAGAGTGACAAGCGGAGGATTT